The rows below give T cell receptor beta chains drawn from one sample of a study of cytomegalovirus exposure and HLA in healthy donors. Sequenced by immunoSEQ multiplex PCR; TCRdb stores in-frame clones only, minus some. The sample has 85,000 to 130,000 clones, 60% to 85% seen once. Specimen: PBMCs. The receptors originated from a male donor in good health and CMV-seropositive. CDR3s include the opening cysteine and the closing phenylalanine or tryptophan. Each record gives: V gene, D gene, CDR3 protein. D genes are given only for firm matches.

V: TRBV9; D: NA; CDR3: CASSVGLTGEQYF
V: TRBV7-2; D: NA; CDR3: CASSYGYTQGTQYF
V: TRBV19; D: NA; CDR3: CASSLLNTEAFF
V: TRBV4-3; D: TRBD1; CDR3: CASSQDGTGPYEQYF
V: TRBV19; D: TRBD1; CDR3: CASSIRGQGSEQYF
V: TRBV5-1; D: NA; CDR3: CASSSRDLQGSYNEQFF
V: TRBV9; D: NA; CDR3: CASSNRALSYGYTF
V: TRBV7-2; D: NA; CDR3: CASRGSLNTEAFF
V: TRBV5-6; D: TRBD1; CDR3: CASSLQPGQGADEQFF
V: TRBV7-6; D: NA; CDR3: CASSFGRPYGTDTQYF
V: TRBV28; D: TRBD2; CDR3: CASRPLAGGPIDTQYF
V: TRBV4-3; D: TRBD1; CDR3: CASSQRTGTVYEQYF
V: TRBV6-5; D: TRBD1; CDR3: CASSSTGNNSPLHF
V: TRBV6-6; D: TRBD1; CDR3: CASTPIGGQGSGELFF
V: TRBV5-1; D: TRBD1; CDR3: CASSPTTGWETQYF
V: TRBV11-1; D: NA; CDR3: CASSLDRNPYEQYF
V: TRBV9; D: NA; CDR3: CASSVAEVGTGELFF
V: TRBV13; D: TRBD2; CDR3: CASSLGTSGGGNTQYF
V: TRBV7-2; D: TRBD1; CDR3: CASSDRGKLSNVLTF
V: TRBV29-1; D: TRBD1; CDR3: CSAVAGTVGTEAFF
V: TRBV28; D: NA; CDR3: CASSFRDTNQPQHF
V: TRBV5-4; D: NA; CDR3: CASSSNAAMNTEAFF
V: TRBV6-6; D: NA; CDR3: CASSYSGNTGELFF
V: TRBV7-9; D: NA; CDR3: CASHDLAEKLFF
V: TRBV7-3; D: NA; CDR3: CASSSVEGGYTF
V: TRBV15; D: NA; CDR3: CATGGSGLRGWEQYF
V: TRBV9; D: NA; CDR3: CASRTGGPGDTQYF
V: TRBV4-3; D: NA; CDR3: CASSQAGSGYTF
V: TRBV11-3; D: TRBD1; CDR3: CASSLDSGTGVKTQETQYF
V: TRBV5-1; D: NA; CDR3: CASSPGGTTHYGYTF
V: TRBV10-3; D: TRBD2; CDR3: CAISGRGGGYEQYF
V: TRBV4-3; D: TRBD2; CDR3: CASSQEIAGGPGNEQFF
V: TRBV19; D: NA; CDR3: CASRSLPDENTEAFF
V: TRBV27; D: TRBD1; CDR3: CASRRSGQGGNTIYF
V: TRBV6-6; D: TRBD2; CDR3: CASSYSRGGGETQYF
V: TRBV9; D: NA; CDR3: CASSAGGGPSGNTIYF
V: TRBV5-4; D: TRBD1; CDR3: CASSFRDRSYEQYF
V: TRBV29-1; D: NA; CDR3: CSVDRGGTEAFF
V: TRBV6-4; D: TRBD1; CDR3: CASIVGLDRGRYEQYF
V: TRBV7-9; D: NA; CDR3: CASSSHRVYEQYF
V: TRBV7-7; D: NA; CDR3: CASSPQLGAFYEQYF
V: TRBV5-6; D: TRBD2; CDR3: CASSLVGGSLSYEQYF
V: TRBV5-4; D: TRBD1; CDR3: CASSFGMGQGAHEQYF
V: TRBV5-6; D: NA; CDR3: CASSLTYREHGYTF
V: TRBV5-1; D: TRBD1; CDR3: CASSFGQGAVDTQYF
V: TRBV15; D: TRBD2; CDR3: CATSRDQRTSGYEQYF
V: TRBV2; D: NA; CDR3: CASSEGAVLIGYEQYF
V: TRBV6-1; D: NA; CDR3: CASRLQGNQPQNF
V: TRBV11-3; D: NA; CDR3: CASSLGRGPGANTQYF
V: TRBV27; D: NA; CDR3: CASSPRGQNYEQYF
V: TRBV5-1; D: NA; CDR3: CASSSTYEQYF
V: TRBV19; D: NA; CDR3: CASSLTVIYEQYF
V: TRBV2; D: NA; CDR3: CASSEAAMWDFSYEQYF
V: TRBV30; D: NA; CDR3: CARGKNTGELFF
V: TRBV6-5; D: TRBD1; CDR3: CASSYDRGRSYEQYF
V: TRBV7-8; D: TRBD1; CDR3: CASSAPGTVSNQPQHF
V: TRBV29-1; D: TRBD1; CDR3: CSVPRTGVTGELFF